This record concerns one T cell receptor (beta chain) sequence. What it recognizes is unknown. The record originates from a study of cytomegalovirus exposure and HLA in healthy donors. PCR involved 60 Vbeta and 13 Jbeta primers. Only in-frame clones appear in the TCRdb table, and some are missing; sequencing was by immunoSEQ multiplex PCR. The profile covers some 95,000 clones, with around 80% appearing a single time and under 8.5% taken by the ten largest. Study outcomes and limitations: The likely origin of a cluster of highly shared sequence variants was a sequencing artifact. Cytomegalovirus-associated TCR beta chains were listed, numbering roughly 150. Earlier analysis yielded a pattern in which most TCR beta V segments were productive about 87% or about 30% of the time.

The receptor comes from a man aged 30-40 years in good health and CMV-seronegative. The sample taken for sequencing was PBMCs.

In DNA, the CDR3 is TGTGCCAGCGCCCGGACAGGGGGCTTATTTGTCACTGAAGCTTTCTTT. Translation gives CASARTGGLFVTEAFF. The chain employs TRBV7-9 and TRBJ1-1; TRBD1 matches at 11 bases. The germline V gene encodes CDR1 SEHNR and CDR2 FQNEAQ (reference sequence). This CDR3 has 16 amino acids. After removal of 8 bases from V and 4 bases from J, the junction contained 12 bases not matched to a gene.